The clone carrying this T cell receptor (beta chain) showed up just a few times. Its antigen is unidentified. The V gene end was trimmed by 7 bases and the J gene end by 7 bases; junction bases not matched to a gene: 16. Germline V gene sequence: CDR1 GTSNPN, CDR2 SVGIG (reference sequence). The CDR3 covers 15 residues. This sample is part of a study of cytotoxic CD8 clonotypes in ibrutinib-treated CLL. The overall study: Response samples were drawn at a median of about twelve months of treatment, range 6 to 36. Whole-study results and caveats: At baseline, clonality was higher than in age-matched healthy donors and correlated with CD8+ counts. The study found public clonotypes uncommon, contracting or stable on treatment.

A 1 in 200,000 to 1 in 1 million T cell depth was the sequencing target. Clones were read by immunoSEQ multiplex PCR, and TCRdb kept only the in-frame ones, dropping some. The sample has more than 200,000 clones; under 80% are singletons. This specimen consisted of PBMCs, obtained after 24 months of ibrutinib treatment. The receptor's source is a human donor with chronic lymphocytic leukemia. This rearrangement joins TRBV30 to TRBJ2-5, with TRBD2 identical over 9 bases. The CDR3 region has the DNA TGTGCCTCCACCGCTGCGACTAGCGGAGGAGGGACCCAGTACTTC. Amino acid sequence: CASTAATSGGGTQYF.